This TCR beta chain was sequenced for a study of blood T cell repertoires in COVID-19. In the study overall: Both acute and convalescent COVID-19 samples were obtained from the United States, Italy and Spain. T cells, B-cell-depleted T cells, or PBMCs supplied cDNA or gDNA.

As originally analysed: How many nucleated cells were present was estimated from reference gene primer amplification. The protocol was immunoSEQ multiplex PCR, while the TCRdb copy is restricted to in-frame clones and leaves out a portion. The V and J calls and clone size come from that table; D and trimming were worked out from the DNA. The data hold about 59,000 clones, with approximately 82% observed a single time. This clone turned up a few times. The J segment lost 3 bases and the V segment lost 5 bases, leaving 6 bases of the junction unmatched. The CDR3 has 15 amino acids. CDR1 and CDR2 from the germline V gene are PRHDT and FYEKMQ (reference sequence).

The chain joins TRBV13 to TRBJ1-4; 7 bases are a match to TRBD1. Sequencing used peripheral blood. The receptor was derived from an elderly man with acute or convalescent COVID-19. CDR3 DNA: TGTGCCAGCAGCGCAGGGGGATTGCCTAATGAAAAACTGTTTTTT. Amino acids: CASSAGGLPNEKLFF. Full variable domain (rest looked up from reference TRBV13 and TRBJ1-4): AAGVIQSPRHLIKEKRETATLKCYPIPRHDTVYWYQQGPGQDPQFLISFYEKMQSDKGSIPDRFSAQQFSDYHSELNMSSLELGDSALYFCASSAGGLPNEKLFFGSGTQLSVL.